This T cell receptor (beta chain) was profiled in a study of shared clonotypes between healthy human individuals. Profiling relied on immunoSEQ multiplex PCR, and the TCRdb table lists in-frame clones only, not all of them. Seen here are hundreds of thousands of clones, about 85% observed once, and the top ten hold roughly 13%. Donation came from healthy HIV-negative adults that had no recent acute infections or vaccinations. The sequence was collected from a woman aged 40 to 50 in good health. Some clones in this sample may be carry-over from other donors' samples. Sequencing was performed on PBMCs.

In DNA form, the CDR3 reads TGCGCCAGCAGTGTTAGCGGGAGAAGTGATGAGCAGTTCTTC. Translated: CASSVSGRSDEQFF. The chain joins TRBV10-2 to TRBJ2-1, with 9 bases matching TRBD2. J was trimmed by 8 bases and V by 4 bases; bases with no gene match: 6. The germline CDR1 and CDR2 sequences are WSHSY and SAAADI. The CDR3 is 14 residues long.